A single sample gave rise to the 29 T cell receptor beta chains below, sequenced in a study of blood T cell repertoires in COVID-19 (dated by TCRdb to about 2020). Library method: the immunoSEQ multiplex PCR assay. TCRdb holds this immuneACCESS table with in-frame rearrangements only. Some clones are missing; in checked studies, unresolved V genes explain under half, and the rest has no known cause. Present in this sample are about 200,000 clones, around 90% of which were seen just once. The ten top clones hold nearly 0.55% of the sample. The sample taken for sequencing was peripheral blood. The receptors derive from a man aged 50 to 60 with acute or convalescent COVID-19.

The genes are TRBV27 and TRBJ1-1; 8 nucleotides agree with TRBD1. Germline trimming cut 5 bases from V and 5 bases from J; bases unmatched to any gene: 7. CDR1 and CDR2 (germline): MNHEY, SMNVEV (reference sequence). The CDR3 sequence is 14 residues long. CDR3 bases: TGTGCCAGCAGTACCCAGGGGGCATGGACTGAAGCTTTCTTT. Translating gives CASSTQGAWTEAFF.

The CDR3: CASRTLAAEREGREAQYF. The CDR3, as DNA: TGTGCCAGCAGGACCCTCGCAGCTGAGCGGGAGGGCCGGGAGGCCCAGTACTTC. The chain carries TRBV21-1 and TRBJ2-5; TRBD2 is the table's D call and was not checked against the DNA. TRBV21-1 counts as a pseudogene. The CDR3 is made up of 18 amino acids.

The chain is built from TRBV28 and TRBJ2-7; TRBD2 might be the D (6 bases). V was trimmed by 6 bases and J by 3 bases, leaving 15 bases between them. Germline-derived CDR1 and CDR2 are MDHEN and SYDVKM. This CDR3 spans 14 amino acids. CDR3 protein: CASRHGTSYYEQYF. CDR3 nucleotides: TGTGCCAGCAGACACGGGACTTCATACTACGAGCAGTACTTC.

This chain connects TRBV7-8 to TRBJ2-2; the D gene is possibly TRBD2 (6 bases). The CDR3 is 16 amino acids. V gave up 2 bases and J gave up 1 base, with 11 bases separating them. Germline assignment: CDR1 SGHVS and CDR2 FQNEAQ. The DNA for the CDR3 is TGTGCCAGCAGCTTACGTGGCGGGGAGAACACCGGGGAGCTGTTTTTT. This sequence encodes CASSLRGGENTGELFF.

As DNA, the CDR3 is TGTGCCAGCAGCTTGGGACTAAAGAATGAGCAGTTCTTC. The encoded protein is CASSLGLKNEQFF. The rearrangement uses TRBV7-9 and TRBJ2-1; 7 bases map to TRBD2. The CDR3 contains 13 residues. CDR1 and CDR2 from the germline V gene are SEHNR and FQNEAQ (reference sequence). With 3 bases clipped from V and 7 bases from J, the junction kept 3 bases outside the gene matches.

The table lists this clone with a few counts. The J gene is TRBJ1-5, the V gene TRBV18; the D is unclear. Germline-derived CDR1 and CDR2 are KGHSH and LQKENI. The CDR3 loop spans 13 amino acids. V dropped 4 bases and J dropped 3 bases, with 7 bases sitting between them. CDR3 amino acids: CASSREANQPQHF. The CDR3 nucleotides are TGTGCCAGCTCACGGGAGGCCAATCAGCCCCAGCATTTT.

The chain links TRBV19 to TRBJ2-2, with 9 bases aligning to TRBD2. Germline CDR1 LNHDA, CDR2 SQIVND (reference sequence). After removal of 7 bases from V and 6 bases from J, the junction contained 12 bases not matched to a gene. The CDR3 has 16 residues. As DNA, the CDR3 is TGTGCCAGTAATCTTGGCGGGGGGGCAGTCGCCGGGGAGCTGTTTTTT. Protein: CASNLGGGAVAGELFF.

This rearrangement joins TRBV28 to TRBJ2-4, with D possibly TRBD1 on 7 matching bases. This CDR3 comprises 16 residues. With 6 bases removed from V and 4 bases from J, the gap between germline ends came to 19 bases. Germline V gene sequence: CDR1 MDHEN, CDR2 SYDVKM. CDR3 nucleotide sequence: TGTGCCAGCAGGTCACAGGGGTGGGAGGAAAAAAACATTCAGTACTTC. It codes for CASRSQGWEEKNIQYF.

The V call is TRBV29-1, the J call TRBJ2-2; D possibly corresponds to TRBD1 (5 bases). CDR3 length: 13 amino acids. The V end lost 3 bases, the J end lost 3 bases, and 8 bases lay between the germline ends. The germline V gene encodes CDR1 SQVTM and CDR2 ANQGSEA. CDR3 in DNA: TGCAGCGTTGACCGCAGGGACACCGGGGAGCTGTTTTTT. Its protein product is CSVDRRDTGELFF.

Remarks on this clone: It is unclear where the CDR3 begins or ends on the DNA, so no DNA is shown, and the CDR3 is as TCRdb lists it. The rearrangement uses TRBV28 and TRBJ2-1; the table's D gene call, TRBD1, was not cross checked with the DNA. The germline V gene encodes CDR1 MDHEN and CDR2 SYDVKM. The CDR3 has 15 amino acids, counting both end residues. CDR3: CASSFGPGGLYEQFF.

CDR3 amino acids: CASMLNSNQPQHF. The CDR3 region has the DNA TGTGCCAGCATGTTAAACAGTAATCAGCCCCAGCATTTT. The chain combines TRBV12-3 or TRBV12-4 with TRBJ1-5, with unresolved D. The CDR3 covers 13 residues. V was shortened by 7 bases and J by 4 bases, with 11 bases between the two germline ends.

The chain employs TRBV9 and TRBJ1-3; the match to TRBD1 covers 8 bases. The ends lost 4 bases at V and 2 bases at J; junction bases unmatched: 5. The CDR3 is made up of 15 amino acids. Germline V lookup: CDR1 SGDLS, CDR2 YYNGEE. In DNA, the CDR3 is TGTGCCAGCAGCATACAGGGGGAAACTGGAAACACCATATATTTT. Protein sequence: CASSIQGETGNTIYF.

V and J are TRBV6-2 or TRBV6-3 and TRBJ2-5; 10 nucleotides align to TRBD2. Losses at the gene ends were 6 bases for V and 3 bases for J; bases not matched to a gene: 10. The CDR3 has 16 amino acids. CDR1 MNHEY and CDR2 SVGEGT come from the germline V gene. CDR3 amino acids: CASSPSLAGPEETQYF. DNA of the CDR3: TGTGCCAGCAGCCCTTCACTAGCGGGGCCCGAAGAGACCCAGTACTTC.

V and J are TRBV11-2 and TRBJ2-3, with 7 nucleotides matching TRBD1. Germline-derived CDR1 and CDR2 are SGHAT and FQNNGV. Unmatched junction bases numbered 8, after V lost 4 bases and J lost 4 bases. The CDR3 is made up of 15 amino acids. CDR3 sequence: CASSSGQLMADTQYF. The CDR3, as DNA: TGTGCCAGCAGCTCGGGACAGTTAATGGCAGATACGCAGTATTTT.

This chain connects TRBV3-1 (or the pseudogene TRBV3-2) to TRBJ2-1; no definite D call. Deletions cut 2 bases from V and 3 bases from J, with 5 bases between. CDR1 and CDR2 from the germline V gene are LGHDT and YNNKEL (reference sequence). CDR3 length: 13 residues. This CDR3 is CASSQNSYNEQFF. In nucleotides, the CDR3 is TGTGCCAGCAGCCAAAACAGCTACAATGAGCAGTTCTTC.

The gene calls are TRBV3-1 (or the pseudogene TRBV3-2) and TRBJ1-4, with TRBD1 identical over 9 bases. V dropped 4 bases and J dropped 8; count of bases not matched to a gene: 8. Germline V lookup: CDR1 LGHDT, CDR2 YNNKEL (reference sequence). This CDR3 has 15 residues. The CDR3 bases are TGTGCCAGCAGCCCCAGGGACAGGGTGGGGGAAAAACTGTTTTTT. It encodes CASSPRDRVGEKLFF.

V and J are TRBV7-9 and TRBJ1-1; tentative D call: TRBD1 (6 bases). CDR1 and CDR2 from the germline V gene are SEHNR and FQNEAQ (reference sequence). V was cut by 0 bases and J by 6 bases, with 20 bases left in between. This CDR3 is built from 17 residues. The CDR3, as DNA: TGTGCCAGCAGCTTAGCGCATCGGTCAGGGGATTTGGCTGAAGCTTTCTTT. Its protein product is CASSLAHRSGDLAEAFF.

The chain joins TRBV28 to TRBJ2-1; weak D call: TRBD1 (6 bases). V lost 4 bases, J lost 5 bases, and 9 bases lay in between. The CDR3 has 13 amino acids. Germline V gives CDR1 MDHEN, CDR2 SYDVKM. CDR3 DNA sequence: TGTGCCAGCAGTTCGGGACAAGACAATGAGCAGTTCTTC. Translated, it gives CASSSGQDNEQFF. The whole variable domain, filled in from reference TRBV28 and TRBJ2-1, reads DVKVTQSSRYLVKRTGEKVFLECVQDMDHENMFWYRQDPGLGLRLIYFSYDVKMKEKGDIPEGYSVSREKKERFSLILESASTNQTSMYLCASSSGQDNEQFFGPGTRLTVL.

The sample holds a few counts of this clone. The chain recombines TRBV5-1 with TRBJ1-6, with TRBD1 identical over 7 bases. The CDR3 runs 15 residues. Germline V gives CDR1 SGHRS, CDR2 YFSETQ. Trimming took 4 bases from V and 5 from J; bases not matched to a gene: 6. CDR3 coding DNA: TGCGCCAGCAGCACGGCCGGGACAGATAATTCACCCCTCCACTTT. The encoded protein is CASSTAGTDNSPLHF.

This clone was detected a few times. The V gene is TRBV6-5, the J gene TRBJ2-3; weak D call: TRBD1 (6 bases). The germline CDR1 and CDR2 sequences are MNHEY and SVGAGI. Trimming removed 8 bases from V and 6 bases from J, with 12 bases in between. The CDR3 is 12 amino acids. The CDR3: CASRNQGDTQYF. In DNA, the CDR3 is TGTGCCAGCCGAAATCAGGGGGATACGCAGTATTTT.

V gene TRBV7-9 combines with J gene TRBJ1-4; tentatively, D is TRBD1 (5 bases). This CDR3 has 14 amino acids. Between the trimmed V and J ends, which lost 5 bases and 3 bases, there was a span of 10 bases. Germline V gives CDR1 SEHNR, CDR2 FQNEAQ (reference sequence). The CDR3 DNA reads TGTGCCAGCAGCCCAGGGAAGGCTAATGAAAAACTGTTTTTT. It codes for CASSPGKANEKLFF. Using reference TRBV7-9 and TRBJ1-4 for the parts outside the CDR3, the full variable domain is DTGVSQNPRHKITKRGQNVTFRCDPISEHNRLYWYRQTLGQGPEFLTYFQNEAQLEKSRLLSDRFSAERPKGSFSTLEIQRTEQGDSAMYLCASSPGKANEKLFFGSGTQLSVL.

The CDR3 is CASSWGLAGDTDTQYF. Here the CDR3 DNA reads TGCGCCAGCAGCTGGGGACTAGCGGGAGACACAGATACGCAGTATTTT. The chain couples TRBV5-1 to TRBJ2-3; 14 bases map to TRBD2. Losses at the gene ends were 3 bases for V and 2 bases for J; bases not matched to a gene: 2. Germline CDR1 SGHRS, CDR2 YFSETQ. This CDR3 has 16 residues.

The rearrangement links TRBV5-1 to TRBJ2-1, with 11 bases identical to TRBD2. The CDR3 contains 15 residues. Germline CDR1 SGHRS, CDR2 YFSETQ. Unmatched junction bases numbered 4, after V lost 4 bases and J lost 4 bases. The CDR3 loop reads CASSTGLADYNEQFF. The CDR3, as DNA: TGCGCCAGCAGCACGGGACTAGCGGATTACAATGAGCAGTTCTTC.

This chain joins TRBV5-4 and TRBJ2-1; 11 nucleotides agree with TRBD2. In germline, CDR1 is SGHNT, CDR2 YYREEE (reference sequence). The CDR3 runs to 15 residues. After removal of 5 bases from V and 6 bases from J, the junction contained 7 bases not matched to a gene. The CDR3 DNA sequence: TGTGCCAGCAGGCTGGGACTAGCGGAAGTCAATGAGCAGTTCTTC. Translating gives CASRLGLAEVNEQFF.

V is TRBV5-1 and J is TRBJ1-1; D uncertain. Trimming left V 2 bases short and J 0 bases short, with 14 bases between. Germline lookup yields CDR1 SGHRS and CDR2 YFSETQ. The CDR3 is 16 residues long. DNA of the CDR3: TGCGCCAGCAGCTTAAAGAAAACATACATGAACACTGAAGCTTTCTTT. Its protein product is CASSLKKTYMNTEAFF.

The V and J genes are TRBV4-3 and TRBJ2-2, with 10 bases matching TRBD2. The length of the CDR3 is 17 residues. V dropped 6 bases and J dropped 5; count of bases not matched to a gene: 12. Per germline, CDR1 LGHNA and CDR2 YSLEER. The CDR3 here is CASSRVAGGPGTGELFF. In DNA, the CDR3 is TGCGCCAGCAGTAGAGTAGCGGGGGGCCCGGGTACCGGGGAGCTGTTTTTT.

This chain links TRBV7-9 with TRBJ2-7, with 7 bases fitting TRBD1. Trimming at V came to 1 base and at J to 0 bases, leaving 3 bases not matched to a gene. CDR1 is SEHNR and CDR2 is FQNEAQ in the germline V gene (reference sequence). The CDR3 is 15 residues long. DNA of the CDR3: TGTGCCAGCAGCTTAGAAGGGACAGACTCCTACGAGCAGTACTTC. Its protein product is CASSLEGTDSYEQYF.

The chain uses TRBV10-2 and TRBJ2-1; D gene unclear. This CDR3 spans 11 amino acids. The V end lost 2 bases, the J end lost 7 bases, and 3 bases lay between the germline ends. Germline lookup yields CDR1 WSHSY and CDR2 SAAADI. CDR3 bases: TGCGCCAGCAGTGAGCAGAATGAGCAGTTCTTC. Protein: CASSEQNEQFF.

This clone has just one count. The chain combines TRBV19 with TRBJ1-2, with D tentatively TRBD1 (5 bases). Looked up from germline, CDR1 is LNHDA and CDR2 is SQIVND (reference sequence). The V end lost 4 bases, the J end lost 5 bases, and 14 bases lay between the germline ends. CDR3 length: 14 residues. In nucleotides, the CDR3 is TGTGCCAGTAGTACCGGCAGGGAGGTTTATGGCTACACCTTC. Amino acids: CASSTGREVYGYTF.